What follows are 15 T cell receptor beta chains derived from one specimen sequenced in a study of shared clonotypes between healthy human individuals. Method: immunoSEQ multiplex PCR; TCRdb's copy keeps in-frame clones and lacks some. This table has approximately 470,000 clones, about 78% appearing once. Sequencing was carried out using PBMCs. The receptors derive from a woman aged 40 to 50 in good health. Some clones in this sample may be carry-over from other donors' samples.

This clone was detected only once. At the DNA level, this CDR3 is encoded by other sequences in the same sample as well. V is TRBV27 and J is TRBJ1-2, with TRBD1 matching over 10 bases. In germline, CDR1 is MNHEY, CDR2 SMNVEV (reference sequence). The ends lost 5 bases at V and 2 bases at J; junction bases unmatched: 5. The CDR3 has 15 amino acids. CDR3 region: CASSPGQGINYGYTF. The CDR3 DNA reads TGTGCCAGCAGTCCGGGACAGGGGATAAACTATGGCTACACCTTC.

This chain joins TRBV7-9 and TRBJ1-1; D is unclear. The CDR3 sequence is 15 residues long. Germline V gives CDR1 SEHNR, CDR2 FQNEAQ (reference sequence). V shed 1 base and J shed 1 base, with 10 bases lying between them. For the CDR3, the DNA is TGTGCCAGCAGCTTAGGCCGGGCCGGGAACACTGAAGCTTTCTTT. Translating it yields CASSLGRAGNTEAFF.

This CDR3 is CASSSDRGGYGYTF. Here the CDR3 DNA reads TGTGCCAGCAGTTCCGACAGGGGGGGTTATGGCTACACCTTC. The chain joins TRBV27 to TRBJ1-2; 9 nucleotides agree with TRBD1. From germline, CDR1 is MNHEY and CDR2 SMNVEV (reference sequence). The ends lost 4 bases at V and 5 bases at J; junction bases unmatched: 5. The CDR3 has 14 amino acids.

The V call is TRBV7-9, the J call TRBJ2-1; D is ambiguous. V gave up 3 bases and J gave up 12 bases, with 15 bases separating them. The CDR3 consists of 13 residues. Per the germline V gene, CDR1 is SEHNR and CDR2 is FQNEAQ (reference sequence). CDR3 in amino acids: CASSLGYSSGQFF. For the CDR3, the DNA is TGTGCCAGCAGCTTGGGGTACTCCTCGGGGCAGTTCTTC. Looking up the rest from reference TRBV7-9 and TRBJ2-1 gives the full variable domain: DTGVSQNPRHKITKRGQNVTFRCDPISEHNRLYWYRQTLGQGPEFLTYFQNEAQLEKSRLLSDRFSAERPKGSFSTLEIQRTEQGDSAMYLCASSLGYSSGQFFGPGTRLTVL.

CDR3 DNA: TGCGCCAGCGGCCTAGACCACCCCGAGGCAGATACGCAGTATTTT. As protein: CASGLDHPEADTQYF. The chain links TRBV5-1 to TRBJ2-3; no clear D. Germline lookup yields CDR1 SGHRS and CDR2 YFSETQ. Trimming shortened V by 7 bases and J by 4 bases, and 19 bases separated the two germline ends. This CDR3 comprises 15 residues.

The V and J genes are TRBV5-1 and TRBJ2-7, with no clear D. This CDR3 region has 15 residues. CDR1 is SGHRS, CDR2 YFSETQ, per germline. The V end lost 0 bases, the J end lost 1 base, and 11 bases lay between the germline ends. DNA of the CDR3: TGCGCCAGCAGCTTGGAGGACCCTCATTCCTACGAGCAGTACTTC. Its translation is CASSLEDPHSYEQYF. The full variable domain, its missing parts supplied by reference TRBV5-1 and TRBJ2-7, is KAGVTQTPRYLIKTRGQQVTLSCSPISGHRSVSWYQQTPGQGLQFLFEYFSETQRNKGNFPGRFSGRQFSNSRSEMNVSTLELGDSALYLCASSLEDPHSYEQYFGPGTRLTVT.

Here the CDR3 reads CASRPGIYYEQYF. The CDR3 DNA reads TGTGCCAGCAGGCCCGGGATCTACTACGAGCAGTACTTC. V gene TRBV2 combines with J gene TRBJ2-7; possibly TRBD2 for D (5 bases). Trimming stripped 6 bases from V and 3 bases from J, with 12 bases between. Germline V gene lookup returns CDR1 SNHLY and CDR2 FYNNEI. This CDR3 has 13 amino acids.

CDR3 amino acids: CASSLEWRSSYNEQFF. The CDR3 DNA reads as TGTGCCAGCAGCTTAGAGTGGAGGAGCTCCTACAATGAGCAGTTCTTC. V is TRBV11-2 and J is TRBJ2-1, with D tentatively TRBD2 (5 bases). Trimming removed 0 bases from V and 0 bases from J, with 9 bases in between. The germline CDR1 and CDR2 sequences are SGHAT and FQNNGV. This CDR3 region has 16 residues.

The V gene is TRBV11-2, the J gene TRBJ2-7; 9 bases are shared with TRBD2. The CDR3 contains 19 residues. V lost 2 bases and J lost 3; bases outside the gene matches: 17. The V gene's germline CDR1 is SGHAT and CDR2 FQNNGV. The CDR3 loop is CASSLRSGTSFPLFYEQYF. In DNA form, the CDR3 reads TGTGCCAGCAGCTTACGGTCCGGGACTAGCTTCCCACTCTTCTACGAGCAGTACTTC.

This clone was detected only once. The chain has TRBV30 and TRBJ1-2, with 7 nucleotides matching TRBD1. Germline trimming cut 1 base from V and 3 bases from J; bases unmatched to any gene: 2. Germline CDR1 and CDR2: GTSNPN and SVGIG (reference sequence). The CDR3 has 13 amino acids. The CDR3 sequence: CAWSATGDYGYTF. The CDR3 coding sequence is TGTGCCTGGAGTGCTACAGGGGACTATGGCTACACCTTC.

J is TRBJ1-5 and V is TRBV6-5, with D possibly TRBD1 on 5 matching bases. CDR3 size: 15 residues. V lost 0 bases and J 5 bases, leaving 11 bases between the germline ends. CDR1 and CDR2 (germline): MNHEY, SVGAGI. The CDR3 here is CASSYSRGTHQPQHF. CDR3 nucleotide sequence: TGTGCCAGCAGTTACTCTCGTGGGACCCATCAGCCCCAGCATTTT.

With respect to this clone: Germline and junction disagree at one end, which may indicate a read error. The sample holds other DNA sequences that translate to the same CDR3. The CDR3 sequence: CASSVSGTGVNTEAFF. As DNA, the CDR3 is TGTGCCAGCAGTGTATCCGGGACAGGGGTAAACACCGAAGCTTTCTTT. The chain combines TRBV6-1 with TRBJ1-1; 10 nucleotides match TRBD1. This CDR3 has 16 residues. The germline V gene has CDR1 MNHNS and CDR2 SASEGT.

The gene calls are TRBV5-1 and TRBJ2-5, with D perhaps TRBD2 (5 bases). The CDR3 loop spans 14 amino acids. Germline values: CDR1 SGHRS, CDR2 YFSETQ. The ends were cut back, 4 bases at V and 2 bases at J, with 12 bases in the middle. The CDR3 nucleotides read TGCGCCAGCAGCAACAGCGGAGTACAAGAGACCCAGTACTTC. This codes for CASSNSGVQETQYF.

The V call is TRBV28, the J call TRBJ2-7, with 7 nucleotides matching TRBD1. Trimming cost V 8 bases and J 1 base; bases outside gene matches: 5. Germline values: CDR1 MDHEN, CDR2 SYDVKM. The CDR3 length is 13 residues. The CDR3 DNA reads TGTGCCAGCGAGACAGGGAGTTCCTACGAGCAGTACTTC. The encoded protein is CASETGSSYEQYF.

The J gene is TRBJ1-6, the V gene TRBV28, with TRBD1 identical over 10 bases. In germline, CDR1 is MDHEN, CDR2 SYDVKM. Trimming removed 4 bases from V and 10 bases from J; junction bases left unmatched: 10. CDR3 length equals 16 residues. This chain's CDR3 is CASSSSDGTGVSPLHF. The CDR3 nucleotides are TGTGCCAGCAGTTCATCCGACGGGACAGGGGTGTCACCCCTCCACTTT.